The next 32 T cell receptor beta chains were all read from a single sample in a study of OX40 agonist ivuxolimab in advanced cancers. Sequenced by immunoSEQ multiplex PCR; TCRdb stores in-frame clones only, minus some. The profile shows more than 50,000 clones, roughly 85% of them singletons. This sample comprised CD4+ or CD8+ T cells sorted from blood, obtained in a trial of the OX40 agonist ivuxolimab. These receptor sequences come from an adult with an advanced solid tumor such as melanoma, head and neck, liver or kidney cancer.

In this sample, this clone turned up a few times. The chain employs TRBV5-1 and TRBJ2-1, with TRBD1 as a possible D gene (6 bases). V was shortened by 3 bases and J by 6 bases, with 16 bases between the two germline ends. CDR3 length: 15 amino acids. Germline V gives CDR1 SGHRS, CDR2 YFSETQ. CDR3 coding DNA: TGCGCCAGCAGCTCTCAGGGTCAGGGGACCAATGAGCAGTTCTTC. Its translation is CASSSQGQGTNEQFF. The whole variable domain, filled in from reference TRBV5-1 and TRBJ2-1, reads KAGVTQTPRYLIKTRGQQVTLSCSPISGHRSVSWYQQTPGQGLQFLFEYFSETQRNKGNFPGRFSGRQFSNSRSEMNVSTLELGDSALYLCASSSQGQGTNEQFFGPGTRLTVL.

The V call is TRBV6-1, the J call TRBJ2-7, with a possible D match to TRBD1 (7 bases). The germline V gene encodes CDR1 MNHNS and CDR2 SASEGT. CDR3 length equals 18 residues. V lost 3 bases and J 0 bases, leaving 21 bases between the germline ends. CDR3 coding DNA: TGTGCCAGCAGTGACGGCGGGACAGAGCGTAGGAGCTCCTACGAGCAGTACTTC. Translating it yields CASSDGGTERRSSYEQYF.

This clone was recorded only once. The chain recombines TRBV19 with TRBJ1-1; perhaps TRBD1 as D (6 bases). V was trimmed by 2 bases and J by 5 bases, leaving 12 bases between them. The CDR3 has 14 residues. CDR1 LNHDA and CDR2 SQIVND come from the germline V gene (reference sequence). The chain's CDR3 is CASSIRVQGTEAFF. The CDR3 DNA sequence: TGTGCCAGTAGTATAAGGGTCCAGGGGACTGAAGCTTTCTTT. The full variable domain, in which reference TRBV19 and TRBJ1-1 provide the parts outside the CDR3, is DGGITQSPKYLFRKEGQNVTLSCEQNLNHDAMYWYRQDPGQGLRLIYYSQIVNDFQKGDIAEGYSVSREKKESFPLTVTSAQKNPTAFYLCASSIRVQGTEAFFGQGTRLTVV.

The V gene is TRBV5-6, the J gene TRBJ1-6; possible D gene TRBD1, 5 bases. The germline V gene has CDR1 SGHDT and CDR2 YYEEEE. The ends were cut back, 0 bases at V and 6 bases at J, with 7 bases in the middle. CDR3 length equals 14 residues. The CDR3 bases are TGTGCCAGCAGCTTGGGACAGCCTAATTCACCCCTCCACTTT. Translated: CASSLGQPNSPLHF.

The CDR3: CASSPQTVTSGYTF. CDR3 coding DNA: TGTGCCAGCAGCCCTCAAACCGTTACTTCGGGCTACACCTTC. The chain uses TRBV5-4 and TRBJ1-2, with D uncertain. The V end was cut by 4 bases, the J end by 8 bases, with 18 bases between. Germline V gene sequence: CDR1 SGHNT, CDR2 YYREEE (reference sequence). This CDR3 is 14 amino acids long.

In its sample, this clone was seen once. The J gene is TRBJ2-3, the V gene TRBV6-1; 9 bases align to TRBD2. Losses at the gene ends were 4 bases for V and 4 bases for J; bases not matched to a gene: 9. The CDR3 runs to 16 residues. Germline V gene data show CDR1 as MNHNS and CDR2 as SASEGT. The CDR3 bases are TGTGCCAGCAGTGGTGGGATAGCGGGAGACGCAGATACGCAGTATTTT. It specifies CASSGGIAGDADTQYF.

The chain carries TRBV7-9 and TRBJ1-4; tentative D call: TRBD1 (6 bases). Germline values: CDR1 SEHNR, CDR2 FQNEAQ (reference sequence). CDR3 length: 14 residues. Trimming shortened V by 1 base and J by 3 bases, and 6 bases separated the two germline ends. The CDR3 region has the DNA TGTGCCAGCAGCTTAGGACAGGCTAATGAAAAACTGTTTTTT. This gives the protein CASSLGQANEKLFF.

V usage is TRBV28 and J usage is TRBJ1-1, with D possibly being TRBD1 (6 bases). CDR3 size: 14 residues. Trimming cost V 5 bases and J 4 bases, with 14 bases left between them. Germline CDR1 and CDR2: MDHEN and SYDVKM. The CDR3 DNA sequence: TGTGCCAGCAGTGGAAACGGGGGCGGCACTGAAGCTTTCTTT. Its translation: CASSGNGGGTEAFF.

This clone was recorded once. The J gene is TRBJ2-5, the V gene TRBV19; 9 positions match TRBD1. CDR1 is LNHDA, CDR2 SQIVND, per germline (reference sequence). The CDR3 loop spans 15 amino acids. Trimming at V came to 6 bases and at J to 5 bases, leaving 10 bases not matched to a gene. The CDR3 spells CASSIGTGSWETQYF. DNA for the CDR3: TGTGCCAGTAGCATCGGGACAGGGAGCTGGGAGACCCAGTACTTC.

This chain joins TRBV30 and TRBJ1-5, with TRBD1 as a possible D gene (5 bases). Germline CDR1 is GTSNPN and CDR2 is SVGIG (reference sequence). Deletions cut 2 bases from V and 1 base from J, with 6 bases between. This CDR3 contains 13 residues. The CDR3 sequence is CAWSRGSNQPQHF. The CDR3 DNA reads TGTGCCTGGAGTCGGGGGAGCAATCAGCCCCAGCATTTT.

V gene TRBV27 combines with J gene TRBJ2-3; maybe TRBD1 (5 bases). CDR3 length equals 16 residues. Per the germline V gene, CDR1 is MNHEY and CDR2 is SMNVEV (reference sequence). Trimming removed 1 base at V and 5 bases at J, with 16 bases between. The CDR3 DNA is TGTGCCAGCAGTTTATATTTTCGGTGGGGCCGAGATACGCAGTATTTT. Translated: CASSLYFRWGRDTQYF.

This clone has only a few counts. The chain employs TRBV27 and TRBJ2-7, with 7 bases that match TRBD2. Trimming took 0 bases from V and 6 from J; bases not matched to a gene: 5. CDR1 and CDR2 from the germline V gene are MNHEY and SMNVEV (reference sequence). The CDR3 loop spans 14 amino acids. The CDR3 DNA is TGTGCCAGCAGTTTATCGGGAGGGTTCCGCGAGCAGTACTTC. Translation gives CASSLSGGFREQYF.

V gene TRBV11-2 combines with J gene TRBJ2-7, with D hard to call. CDR1 is SGHAT, CDR2 FQNNGV, per germline. Between the trimmed V and J ends, which lost 1 base and 3 bases, there was a span of 7 bases. The CDR3 has 13 amino acids. The CDR3 nucleotides are TGTGCCAGCAGCTTAGTTTCACACTACGAGCAGTACTTC. Protein: CASSLVSHYEQYF.

This sequence joins TRBV28 and TRBJ2-7, with D perhaps TRBD1 or TRBD2 (5 bases each). V was clipped by 10 bases and J by 4 bases, with 17 bases between them. The CDR3 is made up of 13 amino acids. From germline, CDR1 is MDHEN and CDR2 SYDVKM. Here the CDR3 DNA reads TGTGCCACCGGGGCAGGGCATCAATACGAGCAGTACTTC. This codes for CATGAGHQYEQYF.

This clone was detected only once. CDR3 nucleotide sequence: TGTGCCAGCAGCTTGGGGCCGACCGGGGAGCTGTTTTTT. Encoded protein: CASSLGPTGELFF. The gene calls are TRBV5-4 and TRBJ2-2, with D uncertain. CDR3 length equals 13 residues. Trimming took off 0 bases at V and 5 bases at J, with 5 bases between the two ends. Germline V gives CDR1 SGHNT, CDR2 YYREEE (reference sequence).

This clone was counted a single time. The chain is built from TRBV5-8 and TRBJ2-5; D might be TRBD2 (7 bases). V was clipped by 2 bases and J by 4 bases, with 15 bases between them. Germline-derived CDR1 and CDR2 are SGHTS and YDEGEE. The CDR3 is made up of 15 amino acids. CDR3 region: CASSFGRGGGETQYF. The CDR3 DNA follows: TGTGCCAGCAGCTTCGGCAGGGGCGGGGGAGAGACCCAGTACTTC.

The CDR3 coding sequence is TGTGCCAGCAGCGGCTCGACAGGGTGGGATGAAAAACTGTTTTTT. Protein: CASSGSTGWDEKLFF. The chain joins TRBV11-2 to TRBJ1-4, with 7 nucleotides matching TRBD1. In germline, CDR1 is SGHAT, CDR2 FQNNGV. Trimming removed 5 bases from V and 6 bases from J; junction bases left unmatched: 9. The CDR3 runs 15 residues.

The chain is built from TRBV27 and TRBJ2-2; D not resolved. The germline V gene has CDR1 MNHEY and CDR2 SMNVEV (reference sequence). There are 14 residues in the CDR3. Trimming cost V 2 bases and J 4 bases, with 8 bases left between them. This chain's CDR3 is CASSLEWGTGELFF. DNA for the CDR3: TGTGCCAGCAGTTTAGAGTGGGGCACCGGGGAGCTGTTTTTT.

The rearrangement joins TRBV14 to TRBJ1-2, with TRBD1 identical over 12 bases. The CDR3 consists of 17 residues. Germline CDR1 reads SGHDN; CDR2 reads FVKESK. The trim removed 4 bases at V and 4 bases at J, leaving 10 bases unmatched. CDR3 protein: CASSPRDRGRVGYGYTF. CDR3 nucleotide sequence: TGTGCCAGCAGCCCCCGGGACAGGGGGCGCGTGGGCTATGGCTACACCTTC.

V gene TRBV18 combines with J gene TRBJ2-5; 10 bases are a match to TRBD2. The CDR3 loop spans 17 amino acids. Unmatched junction bases numbered 6, after V lost 0 bases and J lost 2 bases. The V gene's germline CDR1 is KGHSH and CDR2 LQKENI. CDR3 amino acids: CASSPPGTSASQETQYF. Written as DNA, the CDR3 is TGTGCCAGCTCACCACCCGGGACTAGCGCCTCGCAAGAGACCCAGTACTTC.

The chain is built from TRBV6-1 and TRBJ2-3; D gene uncertain. V was clipped by 0 bases and J by 3 bases, with 1 base between them. Germline V gene data show CDR1 as MNHNS and CDR2 as SASEGT. This CDR3 comprises 12 residues. The CDR3 DNA follows: TGTGCCAGCAGTGAAGCTACAGATACGCAGTATTTT. It yields the protein CASSEATDTQYF.

The chain couples TRBV28 to TRBJ1-2, with D unresolved. The CDR3 runs to 12 residues. V was shortened by 10 bases and J by 4 bases, with 13 bases between the two germline ends. CDR1 and CDR2 (germline): MDHEN, SYDVKM. The CDR3 protein is CATREEIYGYTF. The CDR3 DNA is TGTGCCACCCGAGAGGAAATCTATGGCTACACCTTC.

This clone has only a few counts. The chain joins TRBV2 to TRBJ1-2, with a tentative D call TRBD1 (6 bases). CDR3 size: 14 residues. The V end was cut by 8 bases, the J end by 4 bases, with 17 bases between. Germline CDR1 is SNHLY and CDR2 is FYNNEI. This chain's CDR3 is CASRPGVSGYGYTF. The DNA of the CDR3 is TGTGCCAGCCGACCAGGGGTCAGCGGCTATGGCTACACCTTC.

The chain employs TRBV28 and TRBJ2-5; no firm D call. The CDR3 runs 13 residues. V was clipped by 9 bases and J by 0 bases, with 11 bases between them. Germline CDR1 MDHEN, CDR2 SYDVKM. This CDR3 is CASQAANQETQYF. CDR3 sequence (DNA): TGTGCCAGTCAGGCAGCTAACCAAGAGACCCAGTACTTC.

This sequence joins TRBV5-1 and TRBJ2-6, with D unresolved. Trimming removed 0 bases from V and 1 base from J, with 8 bases in between. Germline V gives CDR1 SGHRS, CDR2 YFSETQ. The CDR3 has 16 residues. Here the CDR3 reads CASSLEWSSGANVLTF. The CDR3 DNA follows: TGCGCCAGCAGCTTGGAGTGGTCGTCTGGGGCCAACGTCCTGACTTTC.

This clone has a handful of counts. The chain employs TRBV5-1 and TRBJ1-1; 7 nucleotides match TRBD1. Germline V gene data show CDR1 as SGHRS and CDR2 as YFSETQ. The CDR3 has 15 amino acids. Unmatched junction bases numbered 10, after V lost 4 bases and J lost 4 bases. The CDR3 nucleotides read TGCGCCAGCAGCAGTCGACCCGCAGGGGGCACTGAAGCTTTCTTT. Translation gives CASSSRPAGGTEAFF. The full variable domain, rest sourced from reference TRBV5-1 and TRBJ1-1, is KAGVTQTPRYLIKTRGQQVTLSCSPISGHRSVSWYQQTPGQGLQFLFEYFSETQRNKGNFPGRFSGRQFSNSRSEMNVSTLELGDSALYLCASSSRPAGGTEAFFGQGTRLTVV.

The chain uses TRBV4-2 and TRBJ1-1; 10 bases map to TRBD1. V shed 5 bases, J shed 2 bases, and the junction held 8 bases outside the gene matches. The germline V gene encodes CDR1 LGHNA and CDR2 YNFKEQ. This CDR3 contains 16 residues. The CDR3 DNA reads as TGTGCCAGCAGCGCACCCGGGACAGGGGTCAACACTGAAGCTTTCTTT. Translation: CASSAPGTGVNTEAFF.

DNA for the CDR3: TGTGCCAGTTCGGGACAGGCGCTTAATGAAAAACTGTTTTTT. The encoded protein is CASSGQALNEKLFF. This chain links TRBV19 with TRBJ1-4, with TRBD1 matching 8 bases. This CDR3 contains 14 residues. The germline V gene has CDR1 LNHDA and CDR2 SQIVND (reference sequence). The ends lost 8 bases at V and 4 bases at J; junction bases unmatched: 6.

The DNA for the CDR3 is TGTGCCAGCAGTGAATGGCAGGGGCCGGGTGAGCAGTTCTTC. It yields the protein CASSEWQGPGEQFF. The chain recombines TRBV6-1 with TRBJ2-1; TRBD1 might be the D (6 bases). The CDR3 is 14 amino acids. Between the trimmed V and J ends, which lost 2 bases and 9 bases, there was a span of 14 bases. Germline V lookup: CDR1 MNHNS, CDR2 SASEGT.

Regarding this clone: The identical CDR3 is also encoded by other nucleotide sequences in the sample. CDR3 sequence (DNA): TGCAGCGTTGAAGGTTCCTACGAGCAGTACTTC. Translation: CSVEGSYEQYF. This chain connects TRBV29-1 to TRBJ2-7; D is ambiguous. Germline loops: CDR1 SQVTM, CDR2 ANQGSEA. V was shortened by 1 base and J by 1 base, with 2 bases between the two germline ends. The CDR3 length is 11 residues.

V is TRBV5-8 and J is TRBJ1-5, with D hard to call. Germline V gives CDR1 SGHTS, CDR2 YDEGEE. The CDR3 runs to 15 residues. Trimming took off 0 bases at V and 0 bases at J, with 7 bases between the two ends. The DNA of the CDR3 is TGTGCCAGCAGCTTGGTCGGAGGTAGCAATCAGCCCCAGCATTTT. Residues: CASSLVGGSNQPQHF.

The chain is built from TRBV6-1 and TRBJ2-5; 8 bases fit TRBD2. This CDR3 has 15 residues. V was pared by 6 bases and J by 1 base, with 7 bases of the junction left unmatched. CDR1 MNHNS and CDR2 SASEGT come from the germline V gene. CDR3 loop: CASRGSGGAQETQYF. The CDR3 coding sequence is TGTGCCAGCAGAGGGAGCGGGGGCGCCCAAGAGACCCAGTACTTC.